The rows below give T cell receptor beta chains drawn from one sample of a study of PD-1 blockade in classical Hodgkin lymphoma. Some clones are missing from TCRdb's copy, which holds only in-frame ones; the method was immunoSEQ multiplex PCR. This table has just under 30,000 clones, around 70% appearing once. The specimen was peripheral blood mononuclear cells (PBMCs), collected before the second cycle of nivolumab. Source of these receptors: a human donor with classical Hodgkin lymphoma. CDR3s leave out the opening cysteine and the closing phenylalanine or tryptophan.

ASSLSHPRLNTEAF TRBJ1-1 TRBV27 14
ASRSQEGSSPLH TRBJ1-6 TRBV10-2 12
AITLGTEGGEQY TRBJ2-7 TRBV10-3 12
ASSVGGRSSYNEQF TRBJ2-1 TRBV9 14
ASSLGLAEYNEQF TRBJ2-1 TRBV5-1 13
ASSQAQGYPSYEQY TRBJ2-7 TRBV4-1 14
ASSQDDGVYT TRBJ1-2 TRBV6-5 10
ASSLTETGGAWDTQY TRBJ2-3 TRBV7-9 15
ASSQVAQSLEQY TRBJ2-7 TRBV4-2 12
ASSLSGLGTDTQY TRBJ2-3 TRBV7-2 13
ASSLGQPGGNEQF TRBJ2-1 TRBV5-1 13
ASSHGQRNTEAF TRBJ1-1 TRBV7-9 12
ASAIGGQGRNEQF TRBJ2-1 TRBV12-5 13
ASSEATGNTYGYT TRBJ1-2 TRBV6-1 13
ASSFRFTGNQPQH TRBJ1-5 TRBV27 13
ASNVAGAYNEQF TRBJ2-1 TRBV6-6 12
ASSGGTGANEQY TRBJ2-7 TRBV7-6 12
SVEPGDETQY TRBJ2-5 TRBV29-1 10
ASSQELVLSTDTQY TRBJ2-3 TRBV4-3 14
AWSAGTSGRGSYEQY TRBJ2-7 TRBV30 15
ASSSPGAGELF TRBJ2-2 TRBV11-2 11
ASSLRGAGANVLT TRBJ2-6 TRBV27 13
AISEGASGRNKETQY TRBJ2-5 TRBV10-3 15
ASSYAGTGYNEQF TRBJ2-1 TRBV6-5 13
ASKSEKLF TRBJ1-4 TRBV28 8
ASSPGDRGIGNTIY TRBJ1-3 TRBV18 14
ASSLKDRGSSYEQY TRBJ2-7 TRBV5-1 14
ASSPWEGANTEAF TRBJ1-1 TRBV28 13
ASSFGFANYGYT TRBJ1-2 TRBV7-8 12
ASSQEDRGAYEQY TRBJ2-7 TRBV4-2 13
ASGPYTGELF TRBJ2-2 TRBV7-2 10
ASSPFLMSARTEAF TRBJ1-1 TRBV21-1 14
ASSLEGGRGETQY TRBJ2-5 TRBV11-3 13
ASSYATGGSYEQY TRBJ2-7 TRBV7-2 13
ASSLGPRQSSGNTIY TRBJ1-3 TRBV5-6 15
ASSSDSYTEAF TRBJ1-1 TRBV14 11
ASSLREARGGNYGYT TRBJ1-2 TRBV7-9 15
ASSLQIPVSSGGNEQF TRBJ2-1 TRBV27 16
ASSPRDSPYEQY TRBJ2-7 TRBV21-1 12
ASRSGQGTGTEAF TRBJ1-1 TRBV6-1 13
ATSRAGKGTGELF TRBJ2-2 TRBV15 13
ASSRMGNQPQH TRBJ1-5 TRBV19 11
ASSPPDRAHEQY TRBJ2-7 TRBV2 12
ASSPQRTSTDTQY TRBJ2-3 TRBV19 13
SVERGQ TRBJ1-2 TRBV29-1 6
ASSQTGGRAGELF TRBJ2-2 TRBV6-6 13
ATSRGPAGGLQETQY TRBJ2-5 TRBV15 15
ARSLVGDSGYY TRBJ1-2 TRBV5-3 11
ASSHGNAAYEQY TRBJ2-7 TRBV27 12
ASSLQGPSSGNTIY TRBJ1-3 TRBV27 14
ASSLAGSTNEKLF TRBJ1-4 TRBV7-9 13
ASSLAGRNYEQY TRBJ2-7 TRBV19 12
ASSLAPSYGYT TRBJ1-2 TRBV7-9 11
ASSLNRGRTPYEQY TRBJ2-7 TRBV28 14
ALGRGGRSTDTQY TRBJ2-3 TRBV30 13
ASSIASGATGELF TRBJ2-2 TRBV19 13